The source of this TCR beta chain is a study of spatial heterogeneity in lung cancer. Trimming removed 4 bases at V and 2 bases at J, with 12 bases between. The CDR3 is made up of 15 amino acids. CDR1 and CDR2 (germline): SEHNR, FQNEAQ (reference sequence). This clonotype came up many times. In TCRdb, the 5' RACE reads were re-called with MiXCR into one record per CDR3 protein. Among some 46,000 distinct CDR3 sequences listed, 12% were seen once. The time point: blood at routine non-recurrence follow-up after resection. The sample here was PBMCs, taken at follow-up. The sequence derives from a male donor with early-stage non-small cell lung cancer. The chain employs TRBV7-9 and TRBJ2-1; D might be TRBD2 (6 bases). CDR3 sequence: CASSSPGAPYNEQFF. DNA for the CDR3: TGTGCCAGCAGCTCTCCGGGAGCTCCCTACAATGAGCAGTTCTTC.